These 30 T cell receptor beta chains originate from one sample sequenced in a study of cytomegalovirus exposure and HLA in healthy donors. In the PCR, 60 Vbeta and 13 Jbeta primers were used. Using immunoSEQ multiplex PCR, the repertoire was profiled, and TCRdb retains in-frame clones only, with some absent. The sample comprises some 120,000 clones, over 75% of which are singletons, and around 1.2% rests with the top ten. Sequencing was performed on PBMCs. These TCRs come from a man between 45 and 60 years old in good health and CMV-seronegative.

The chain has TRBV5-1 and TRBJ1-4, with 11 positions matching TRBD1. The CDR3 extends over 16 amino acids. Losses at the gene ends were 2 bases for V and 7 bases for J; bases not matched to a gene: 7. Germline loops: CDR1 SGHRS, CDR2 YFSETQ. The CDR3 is CASSLPTGTGGEKLFF. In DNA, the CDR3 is TGCGCCAGCAGCTTACCGACCGGGACAGGGGGTGAAAAACTGTTTTTT.

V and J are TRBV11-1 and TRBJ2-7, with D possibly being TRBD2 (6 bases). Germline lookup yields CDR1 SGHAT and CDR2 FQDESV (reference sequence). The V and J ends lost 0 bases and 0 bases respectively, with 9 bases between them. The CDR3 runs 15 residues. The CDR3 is CASSLAASDSYEQYF. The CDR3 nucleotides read TGTGCCAGCAGCTTAGCGGCTAGCGACTCCTACGAGCAGTACTTC.

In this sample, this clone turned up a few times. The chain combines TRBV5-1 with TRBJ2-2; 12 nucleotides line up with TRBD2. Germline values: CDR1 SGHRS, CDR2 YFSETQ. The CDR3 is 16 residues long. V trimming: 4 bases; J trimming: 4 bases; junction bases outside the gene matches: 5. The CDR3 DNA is TGCGCCAGCAGCGGACTAGCGGGACTGTCCACCGGGGAGCTGTTTTTT. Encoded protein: CASSGLAGLSTGELFF. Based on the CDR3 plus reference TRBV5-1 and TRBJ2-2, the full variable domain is KAGVTQTPRYLIKTRGQQVTLSCSPISGHRSVSWYQQTPGQGLQFLFEYFSETQRNKGNFPGRFSGRQFSNSRSEMNVSTLELGDSALYLCASSGLAGLSTGELFFGEGSRLTVL.

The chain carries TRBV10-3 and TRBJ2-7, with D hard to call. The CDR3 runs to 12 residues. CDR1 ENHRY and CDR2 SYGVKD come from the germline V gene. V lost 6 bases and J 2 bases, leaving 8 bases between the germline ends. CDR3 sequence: CAIRSFPYEQYF. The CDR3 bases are TGTGCCATCAGGTCGTTCCCCTACGAGCAGTACTTC.

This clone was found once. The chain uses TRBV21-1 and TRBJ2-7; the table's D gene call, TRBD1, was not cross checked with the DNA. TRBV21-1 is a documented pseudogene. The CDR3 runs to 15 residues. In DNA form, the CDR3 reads TGTGCCAGCACGGCTTGGGGGCTCGTACCCTACGAGCAGTACTTC. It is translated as CASTAWGLVPYEQYF.

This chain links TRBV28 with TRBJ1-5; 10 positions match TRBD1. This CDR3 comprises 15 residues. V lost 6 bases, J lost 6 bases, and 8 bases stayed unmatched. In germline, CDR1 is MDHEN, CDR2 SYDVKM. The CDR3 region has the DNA TGTGCCAGCAGCCCGGACAGGGGGGGGACTCAGCCCCAGCATTTT. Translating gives CASSPDRGGTQPQHF. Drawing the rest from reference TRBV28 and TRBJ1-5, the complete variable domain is DVKVTQSSRYLVKRTGEKVFLECVQDMDHENMFWYRQDPGLGLRLIYFSYDVKMKEKGDIPEGYSVSREKKERFSLILESASTNQTSMYLCASSPDRGGTQPQHFGDGTRLSIL.

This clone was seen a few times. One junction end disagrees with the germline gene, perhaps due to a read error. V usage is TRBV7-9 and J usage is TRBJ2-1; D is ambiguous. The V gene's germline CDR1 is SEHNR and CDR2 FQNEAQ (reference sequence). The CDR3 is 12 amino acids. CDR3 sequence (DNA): TGTTCCAGCAGCTTATATGTTAATGAGCAGTTCTTC. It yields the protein CSSSLYVNEQFF.

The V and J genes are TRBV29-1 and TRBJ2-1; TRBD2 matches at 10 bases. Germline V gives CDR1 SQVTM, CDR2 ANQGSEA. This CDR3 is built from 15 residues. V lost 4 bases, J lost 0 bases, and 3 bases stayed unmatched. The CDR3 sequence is CSVAASGSSYNEQFF. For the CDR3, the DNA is TGCAGCGTTGCCGCTAGCGGGAGCTCCTACAATGAGCAGTTCTTC.

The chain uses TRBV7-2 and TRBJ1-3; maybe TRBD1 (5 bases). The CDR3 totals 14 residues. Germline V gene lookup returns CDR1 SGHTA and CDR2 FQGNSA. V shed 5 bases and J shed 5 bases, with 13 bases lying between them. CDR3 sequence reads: CASSDQGTRNTIYF. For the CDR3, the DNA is TGTGCCAGCAGCGATCAGGGAACCAGAAACACCATATATTTT.

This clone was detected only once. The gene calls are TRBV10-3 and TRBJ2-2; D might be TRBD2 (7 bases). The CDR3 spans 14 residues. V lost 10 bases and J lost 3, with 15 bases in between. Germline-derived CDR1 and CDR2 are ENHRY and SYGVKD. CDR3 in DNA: TGTGCCACCAAGGGGGGGCGAGACACCGGGGAGCTGTTTTTT. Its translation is CATKGGRDTGELFF.

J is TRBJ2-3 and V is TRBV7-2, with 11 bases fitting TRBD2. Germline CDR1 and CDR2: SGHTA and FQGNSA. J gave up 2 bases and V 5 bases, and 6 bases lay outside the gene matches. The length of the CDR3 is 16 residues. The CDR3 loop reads CASSPLAGGPTDTQYF. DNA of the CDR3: TGTGCCAGCAGCCCTTTAGCGGGAGGGCCCACAGATACGCAGTATTTT.

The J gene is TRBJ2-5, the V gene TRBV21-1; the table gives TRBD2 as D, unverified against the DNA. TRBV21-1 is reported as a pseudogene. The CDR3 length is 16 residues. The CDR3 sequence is CASSSRAGAVKETQYF. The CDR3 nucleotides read TGTGCCAGCAGCAGCAGGGCGGGGGCAGTGAAAGAGACCCAGTACTTC.

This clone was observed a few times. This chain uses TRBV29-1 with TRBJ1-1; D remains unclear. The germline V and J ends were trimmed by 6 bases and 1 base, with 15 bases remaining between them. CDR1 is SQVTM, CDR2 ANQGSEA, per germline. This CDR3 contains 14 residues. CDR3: CSVEIDSRNTEAFF. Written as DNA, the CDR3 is TGCAGCGTAGAAATTGACTCAAGGAACACTGAAGCTTTCTTT.

Written as DNA, the CDR3 is TGTGCCAGCAGTGAAGAGGGGCTAGCGGGAAACAATGAGCAGTTCTTC. This gives the protein CASSEEGLAGNNEQFF. The rearrangement joins TRBV6-1 to TRBJ2-1, with TRBD2 matching over 9 bases. Germline trimming cut 1 base from V and 5 bases from J; bases unmatched to any gene: 6. Germline V CDR1 and CDR2: MNHNS, SASEGT. The length of the CDR3 is 16 residues.

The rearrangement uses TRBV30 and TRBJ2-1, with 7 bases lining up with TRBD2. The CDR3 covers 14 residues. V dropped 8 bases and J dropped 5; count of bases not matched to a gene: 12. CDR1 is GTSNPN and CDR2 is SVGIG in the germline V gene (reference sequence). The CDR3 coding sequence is TGTGCCGCATCGACTAGCACTTTTGACAATGAGCAGTTCTTC. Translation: CAASTSTFDNEQFF.

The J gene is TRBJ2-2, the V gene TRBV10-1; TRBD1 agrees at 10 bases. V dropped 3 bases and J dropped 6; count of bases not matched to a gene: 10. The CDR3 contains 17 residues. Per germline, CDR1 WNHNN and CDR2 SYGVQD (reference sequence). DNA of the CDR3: TGCGCCAGCAGTGATTCAAGACAGGGGGCAGCATCCGGGGAGCTGTTTTTT. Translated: CASSDSRQGAASGELFF.

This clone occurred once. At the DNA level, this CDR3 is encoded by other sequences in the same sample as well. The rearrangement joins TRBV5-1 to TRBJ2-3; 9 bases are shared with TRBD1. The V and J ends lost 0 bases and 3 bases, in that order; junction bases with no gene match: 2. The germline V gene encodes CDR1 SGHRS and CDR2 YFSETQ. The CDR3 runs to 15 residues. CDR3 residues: CASSLGGQGTDTQYF. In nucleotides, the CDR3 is TGCGCCAGCAGCTTGGGCGGACAGGGGACAGATACGCAGTATTTT.

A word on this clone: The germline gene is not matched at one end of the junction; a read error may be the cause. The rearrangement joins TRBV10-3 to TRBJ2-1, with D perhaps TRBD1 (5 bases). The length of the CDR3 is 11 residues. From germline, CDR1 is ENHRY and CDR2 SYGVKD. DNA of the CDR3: TGTGCCATCAGCGAAGGGGATGAGCAGCTCTTC. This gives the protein CAISEGDEQLF.

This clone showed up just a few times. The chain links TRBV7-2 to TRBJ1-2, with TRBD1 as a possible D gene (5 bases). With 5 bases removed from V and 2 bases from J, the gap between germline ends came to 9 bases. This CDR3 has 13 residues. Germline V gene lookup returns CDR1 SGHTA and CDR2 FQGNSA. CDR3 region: CASSQGGNYGYTF. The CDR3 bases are TGTGCCAGCAGCCAGGGCGGCAACTATGGCTACACCTTC. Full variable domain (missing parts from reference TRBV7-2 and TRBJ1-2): GAGVSQSPSNKVTEKGKDVELRCDPISGHTALYWYRQSLGQGLEFLIYFQGNSAPDKSGLPSDRFSAERTGGSVSTLTIQRTQQEDSAVYLCASSQGGNYGYTFGSGTRLTVV.

In nucleotides, the CDR3 is TGTGCCAGTAGTATAGACAGGGAGGTCAATGAGCAGTTCTTC. Its translation is CASSIDREVNEQFF. The V call is TRBV19, the J call TRBJ2-1; TRBD2 might be the D (6 bases). The CDR3 is 14 residues long. V was trimmed by 0 bases and J by 6 bases, leaving 9 bases between them. Germline loops: CDR1 LNHDA, CDR2 SQIVND (reference sequence).

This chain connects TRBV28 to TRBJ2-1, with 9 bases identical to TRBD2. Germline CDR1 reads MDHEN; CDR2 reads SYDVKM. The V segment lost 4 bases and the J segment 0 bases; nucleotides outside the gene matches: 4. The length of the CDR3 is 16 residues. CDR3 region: CASSSLAGSSYNEQFF. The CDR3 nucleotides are TGTGCCAGCAGTTCCCTAGCGGGAAGCTCCTACAATGAGCAGTTCTTC. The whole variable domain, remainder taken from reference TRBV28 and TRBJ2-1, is DVKVTQSSRYLVKRTGEKVFLECVQDMDHENMFWYRQDPGLGLRLIYFSYDVKMKEKGDIPEGYSVSREKKERFSLILESASTNQTSMYLCASSSLAGSSYNEQFFGPGTRLTVL.

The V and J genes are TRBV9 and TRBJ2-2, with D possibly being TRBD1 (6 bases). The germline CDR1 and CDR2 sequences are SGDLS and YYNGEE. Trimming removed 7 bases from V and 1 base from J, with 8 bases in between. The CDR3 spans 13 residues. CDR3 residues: CASEGQNTGELFF. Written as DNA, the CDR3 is TGTGCCAGCGAGGGACAGAACACCGGGGAGCTGTTTTTT.

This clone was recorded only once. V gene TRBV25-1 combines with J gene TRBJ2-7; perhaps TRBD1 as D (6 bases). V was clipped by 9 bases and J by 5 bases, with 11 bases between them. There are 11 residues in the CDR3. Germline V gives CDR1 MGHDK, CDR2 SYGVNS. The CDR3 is CASSRGNEQYF. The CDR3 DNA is TGTGCCAGTAGCAGGGGCAACGAGCAGTACTTC.

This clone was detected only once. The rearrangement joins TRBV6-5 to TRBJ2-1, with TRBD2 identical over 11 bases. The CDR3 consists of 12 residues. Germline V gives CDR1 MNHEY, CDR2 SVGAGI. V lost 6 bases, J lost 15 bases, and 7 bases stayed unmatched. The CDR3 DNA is TGTGCCAGCAGCCAAACTAGCGGGAGCCCGTTCTTC. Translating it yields CASSQTSGSPFF.

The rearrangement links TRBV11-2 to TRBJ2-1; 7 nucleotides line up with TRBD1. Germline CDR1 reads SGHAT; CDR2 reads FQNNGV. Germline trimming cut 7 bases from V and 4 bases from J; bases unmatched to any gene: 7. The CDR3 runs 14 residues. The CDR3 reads CASTLGGEYNEQFF. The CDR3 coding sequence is TGTGCCAGCACCCTAGGGGGCGAATACAATGAGCAGTTCTTC.

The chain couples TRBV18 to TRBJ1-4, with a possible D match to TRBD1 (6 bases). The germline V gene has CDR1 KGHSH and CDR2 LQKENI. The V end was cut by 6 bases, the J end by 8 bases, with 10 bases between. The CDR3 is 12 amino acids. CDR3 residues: CASSLQGEKLFF. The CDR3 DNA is TGTGCCAGCTCGCTACAGGGAGAAAAACTGTTTTTT.

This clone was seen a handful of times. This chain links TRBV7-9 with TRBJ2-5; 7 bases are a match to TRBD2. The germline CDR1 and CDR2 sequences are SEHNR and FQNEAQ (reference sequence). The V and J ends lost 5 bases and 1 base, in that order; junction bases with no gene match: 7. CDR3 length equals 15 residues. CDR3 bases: TGTGCCAGCAGCCGCACCTCGGGGGGCCAAGAGACCCAGTACTTC. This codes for CASSRTSGGQETQYF.

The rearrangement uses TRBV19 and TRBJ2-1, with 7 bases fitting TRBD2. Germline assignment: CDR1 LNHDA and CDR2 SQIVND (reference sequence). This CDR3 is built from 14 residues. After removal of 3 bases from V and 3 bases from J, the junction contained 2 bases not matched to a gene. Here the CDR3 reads CASSMAGDYNEQFF. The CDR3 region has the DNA TGTGCCAGTAGTATGGCGGGAGACTACAATGAGCAGTTCTTC. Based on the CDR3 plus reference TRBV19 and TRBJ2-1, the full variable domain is DGGITQSPKYLFRKEGQNVTLSCEQNLNHDAMYWYRQDPGQGLRLIYYSQIVNDFQKGDIAEGYSVSREKKESFPLTVTSAQKNPTAFYLCASSMAGDYNEQFFGPGTRLTVL.

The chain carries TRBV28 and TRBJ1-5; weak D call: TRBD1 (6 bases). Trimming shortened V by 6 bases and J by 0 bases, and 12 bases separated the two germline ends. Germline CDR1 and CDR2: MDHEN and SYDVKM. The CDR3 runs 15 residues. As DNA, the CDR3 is TGTGCCAGCAGCGCCTCAGGGGTTAGCAATCAGCCCCAGCATTTT. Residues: CASSASGVSNQPQHF.

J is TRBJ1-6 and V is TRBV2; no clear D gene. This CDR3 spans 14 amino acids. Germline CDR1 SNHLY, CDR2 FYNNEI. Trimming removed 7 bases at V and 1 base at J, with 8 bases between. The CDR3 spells CASMELSYNSPLHF. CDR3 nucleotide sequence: TGTGCCAGCATGGAGTTGTCCTATAATTCACCCCTCCACTTT.